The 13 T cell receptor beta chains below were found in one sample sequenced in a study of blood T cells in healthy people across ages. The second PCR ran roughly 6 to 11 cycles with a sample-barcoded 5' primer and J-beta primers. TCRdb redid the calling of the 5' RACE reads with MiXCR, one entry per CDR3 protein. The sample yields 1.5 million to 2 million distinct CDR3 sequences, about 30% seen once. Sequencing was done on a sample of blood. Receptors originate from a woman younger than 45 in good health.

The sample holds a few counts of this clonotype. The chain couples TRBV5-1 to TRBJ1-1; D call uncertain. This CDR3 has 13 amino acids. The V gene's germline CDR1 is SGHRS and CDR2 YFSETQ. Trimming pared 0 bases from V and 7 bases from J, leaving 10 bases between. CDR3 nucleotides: TGCGCCAGCAGCTTGGAGACGGCGGATGAAGCTTTCTTT. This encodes CASSLETADEAFF.

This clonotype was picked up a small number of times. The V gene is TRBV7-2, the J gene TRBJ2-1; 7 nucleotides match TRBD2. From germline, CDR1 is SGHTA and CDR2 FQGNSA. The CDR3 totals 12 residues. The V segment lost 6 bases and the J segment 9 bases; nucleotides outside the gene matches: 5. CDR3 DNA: TGTGCCAGCAGGCTAGTAGCGGGTGAGCAGTTCTTC. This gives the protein CASRLVAGEQFF.

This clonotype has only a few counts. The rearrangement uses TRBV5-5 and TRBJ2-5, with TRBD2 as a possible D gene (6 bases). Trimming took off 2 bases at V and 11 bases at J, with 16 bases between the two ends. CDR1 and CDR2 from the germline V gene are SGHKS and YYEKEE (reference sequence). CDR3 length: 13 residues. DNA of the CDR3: TGTGCCAGCAGCTTCCAACCCTCGGGAGAGCAGTACTTC. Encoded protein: CASSFQPSGEQYF.

The CDR3 region has the DNA TGTGCCAGCAGTTACGCGGGGGGGACAAAAACTATGGGCTACACCTTC. Translating it yields CASSYAGGTKTMGYTF. The J gene is TRBJ1-2, the V gene TRBV28, with D possibly TRBD1 on 6 matching bases. This CDR3 has 16 residues. The germline CDR1 and CDR2 sequences are MDHEN and SYDVKM. Trimming removed 4 bases at V and 8 bases at J, with 23 bases between.

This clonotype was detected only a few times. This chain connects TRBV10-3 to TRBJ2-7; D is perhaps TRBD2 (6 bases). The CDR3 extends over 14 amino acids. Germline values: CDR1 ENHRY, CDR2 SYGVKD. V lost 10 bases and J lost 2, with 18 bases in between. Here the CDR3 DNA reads TGTGCCACACAACCGGGACTCACGCCCTACGAGCAGTACTTC. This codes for CATQPGLTPYEQYF.

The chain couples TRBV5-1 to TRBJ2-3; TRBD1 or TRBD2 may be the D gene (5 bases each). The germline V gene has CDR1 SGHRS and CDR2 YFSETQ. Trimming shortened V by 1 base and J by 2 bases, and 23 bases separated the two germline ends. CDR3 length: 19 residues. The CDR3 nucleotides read TGCGCCAGCAGCTTGCCGGGCGAAGGGACCGAGGAGGTCACAGATACGCAGTATTTT. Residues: CASSLPGEGTEEVTDTQYF. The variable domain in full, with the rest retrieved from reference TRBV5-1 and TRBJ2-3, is KAGVTQTPRYLIKTRGQQVTLSCSPISGHRSVSWYQQTPGQGLQFLFEYFSETQRNKGNFPGRFSGRQFSNSRSEMNVSTLELGDSALYLCASSLPGEGTEEVTDTQYFGPGTRLTVL.

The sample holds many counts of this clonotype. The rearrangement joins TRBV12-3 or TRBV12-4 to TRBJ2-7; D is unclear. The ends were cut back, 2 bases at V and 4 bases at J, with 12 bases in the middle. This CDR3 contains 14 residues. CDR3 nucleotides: TGTGCCAGCAGTTTAAAATCGGCAGGATACGAGCAGTACTTC. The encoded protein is CASSLKSAGYEQYF.

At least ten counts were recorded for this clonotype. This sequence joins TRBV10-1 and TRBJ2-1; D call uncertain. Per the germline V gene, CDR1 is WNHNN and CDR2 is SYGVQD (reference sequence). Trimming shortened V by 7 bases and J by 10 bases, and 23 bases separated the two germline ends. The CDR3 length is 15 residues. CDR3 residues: CASTPKGWNRSEQFF. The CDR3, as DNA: TGCGCCAGCACCCCCAAAGGGTGGAACCGGAGCGAGCAGTTCTTC.

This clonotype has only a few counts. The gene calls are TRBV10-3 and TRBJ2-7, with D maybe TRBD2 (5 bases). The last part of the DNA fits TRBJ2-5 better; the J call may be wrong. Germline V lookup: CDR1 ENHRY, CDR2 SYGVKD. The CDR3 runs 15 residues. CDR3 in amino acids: CAISERQPRGETQYF. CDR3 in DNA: TGTGCCATCAGTGAGAGACAACCCAGAGGGGAGACCCAGTACTTC.

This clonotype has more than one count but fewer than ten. CDR3 DNA sequence: TGTGCCAGCTGCTCAGGTGGTGTTAATGAGCAGTTCTTC. Translated: CASCSGGVNEQFF. This chain joins TRBV12-3 or TRBV12-4 and TRBJ2-1; D gene uncertain. CDR3 size: 13 residues. V was clipped by 8 bases and J by 7 bases, with 15 bases between them.

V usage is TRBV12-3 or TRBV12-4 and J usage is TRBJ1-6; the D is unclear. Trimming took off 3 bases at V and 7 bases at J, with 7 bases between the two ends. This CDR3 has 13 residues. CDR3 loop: CASSFGLNSPLHF. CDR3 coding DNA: TGTGCCAGCAGTTTTGGACTCAATTCACCCCTCCACTTT.

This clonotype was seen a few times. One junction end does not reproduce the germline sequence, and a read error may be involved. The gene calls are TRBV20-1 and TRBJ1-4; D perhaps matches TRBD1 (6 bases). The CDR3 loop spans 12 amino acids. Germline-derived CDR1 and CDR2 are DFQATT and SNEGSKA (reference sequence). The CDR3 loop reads CSARGQALKRFF. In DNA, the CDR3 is TGCAGTGCTAGAGGACAGGCCTTAAAACGGTTTTTT.

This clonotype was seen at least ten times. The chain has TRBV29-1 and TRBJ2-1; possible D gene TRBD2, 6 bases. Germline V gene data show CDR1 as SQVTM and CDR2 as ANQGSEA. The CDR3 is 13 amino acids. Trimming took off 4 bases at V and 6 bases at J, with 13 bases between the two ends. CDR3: CSVARGRVNEQFF. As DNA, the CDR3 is TGCAGCGTTGCGCGGGGCAGGGTCAATGAGCAGTTCTTC.